The 12 T cell receptor beta chains presented below share a single source sample, sequenced in a study of Japanese encephalitis immunity and Zika vaccine responses. Peptide pools at around 1 ug/mL each stimulated CFSE-labeled PBMCs over a roughly six-day culture. TCRdb re-called the 5' RACE reads through MiXCR, storing one row per CDR3 protein. The sample consists of approximately 200 distinct CDR3 sequences, over 8% of them appearing once. The specimen comprised antigen-activated CD8+ T cells from blood, cultured, sampled during a Zika inactivated vaccine study. The receptors stem from an adult man who received an inactivated Zika virus vaccine.

This clonotype is medium-sized within its sample. CDR3 sequence reads: CASSIEPGRMNTEAFF. For the CDR3, the DNA is TGCGCCAGCAGCATAGAACCGGGACGGATGAACACTGAAGCTTTCTTT. V and J are TRBV4-3 and TRBJ1-1; D perhaps matches TRBD1 (5 bases). The CDR3 consists of 16 residues. V was shortened by 5 bases and J by 0 bases, with 16 bases between the two germline ends. Germline V gives CDR1 LGHNA, CDR2 YSLEER.

In its sample, this clonotype ranks as large (0.1 to 1%). The rearrangement links TRBV4-3 to TRBJ1-1; D might be TRBD1 (6 bases). CDR3 length: 15 amino acids. CDR1 is LGHNA, CDR2 YSLEER, per germline. V dropped 2 bases and J dropped 6 bases, with 16 bases sitting between them. CDR3 bases: TGCGCCAGCAGCCAAACTACAGGGACGGGGGCTGAAGCTTTCTTT. Protein: CASSQTTGTGAEAFF.

This clonotype is categorized as large. J is TRBJ2-7 and V is TRBV6-2 or TRBV6-3, with 8 bases aligning to TRBD2. Trimming cost V 3 bases and J 6 bases; bases outside gene matches: 7. CDR3 length: 14 amino acids. Per the germline V gene, CDR1 is MNHEY and CDR2 is SVGEGT. CDR3 DNA sequence: TGTGCCAGCAGTTATCTAGCGGGCCCTTCCGAGCAGTACTTC. Amino acids: CASSYLAGPSEQYF.

By share, this clonotype ranks as large (0.1 to 1%). This chain joins TRBV7-3 and TRBJ2-3, with no clear D. In germline, CDR1 is SGHTA, CDR2 FQGTGA. The V and J ends lost 1 base and 6 bases respectively, with 8 bases between them. The CDR3 covers 13 residues. The CDR3 bases are TGTGCCAGCAGCTTAATCAATCACGATACGCAGTATTTT. This encodes CASSLINHDTQYF.

A remark on this clonotype: This likely reflects a read error, since a far larger clone is one base away. The J gene is TRBJ2-7, the V gene TRBV28; D not certain. The CDR3 is 13 residues long. Trimming left V 6 bases short and J 7 bases short, with 16 bases between. CDR1 is MDHEN, CDR2 SYDVKM, per germline. The CDR3 DNA follows: TGTGCCAGCAGGGGTTTGAACTACAATGAGCAGTACTTC. Amino acids: CASRGLNYNEQYF.

By its share, this clonotype is large (0.1 to 1%). The V gene is TRBV4-3, the J gene TRBJ1-1, with D possibly being TRBD1 (5 bases). With 2 bases removed from V and 7 bases from J, the gap between germline ends came to 11 bases. The germline V gene encodes CDR1 LGHNA and CDR2 YSLEER. The CDR3 totals 13 residues. CDR3 bases: TGCGCCAGCAGCCAAACAACGACAGTTGAAGCTTTCTTT. It yields the protein CASSQTTTVEAFF.

This clonotype is large by share. The CDR3 sequence is CASSQVGGGAENEQFF. The CDR3 nucleotides are TGCGCCAGCAGCCAAGTTGGCGGGGGGGCCGAGAATGAGCAGTTCTTC. The chain joins TRBV4-3 to TRBJ2-1, with 9 bases that match TRBD2. This CDR3 spans 16 amino acids. Trimming at V came to 1 base and at J to 7 bases, leaving 8 bases not matched to a gene. CDR1 is LGHNA, CDR2 YSLEER, per germline.

By share of the sample, this clonotype is large (0.1 to 1%). The CDR3 nucleotides are TGCGCCAGCAGCCAGATACAGAGTAACACTGAAGCTTTCTTT. Its translation: CASSQIQSNTEAFF. The chain combines TRBV4-3 with TRBJ1-1; no clear D gene. V gave up 3 bases and J gave up 2 bases, with 10 bases separating them. This CDR3 spans 14 amino acids. Germline loops: CDR1 LGHNA, CDR2 YSLEER.

Sample share makes this clonotype hyperexpanded. The J gene is TRBJ1-1, the V gene TRBV4-3; D uncertain. Germline CDR1 is LGHNA and CDR2 is YSLEER. CDR3 size: 16 residues. Trimming took 1 base from V and 4 from J, leaving 16 bases between them. The CDR3 reads CASSQGGRDGFTEAFF. The CDR3 DNA is TGCGCCAGCAGCCAAGGGGGAAGGGATGGGTTCACTGAAGCTTTCTTT.

V is TRBV6-5 and J is TRBJ1-1; D gene unclear. Germline loops: CDR1 MNHEY, CDR2 SVGAGI. The CDR3 runs to 12 residues. V was cut by 2 bases and J by 8 bases, with 9 bases left in between. The CDR3 DNA reads as TGTGCCAGCAGTTACCCGCACAGAGAAGCTTTCTTT. This sequence encodes CASSYPHREAFF.

By share, this clonotype counts as large (0.1 to 1%). The chain recombines TRBV7-3 with TRBJ2-7, with a tentative D call TRBD2 (5 bases). The germline gives CDR1 SGHTA, CDR2 FQGTGA. The length of the CDR3 is 13 residues. V was pared by 5 bases and J by 2 bases, with 10 bases between. CDR3 sequence: CASSLGAPYEQYF. CDR3 nucleotide sequence: TGTGCCAGCAGCCTGGGAGCCCCCTACGAGCAGTACTTC.

The chain employs TRBV4-3 and TRBJ1-2; D perhaps matches TRBD1 (5 bases). The germline CDR1 and CDR2 sequences are LGHNA and YSLEER. The V end was cut by 0 bases, the J end by 2 bases, with 13 bases between. The CDR3 covers 16 residues. The CDR3 nucleotides read TGCGCCAGCAGCCAAGAGACGGAGGGGACGAACTATGGCTACACCTTC. It translates to CASSQETEGTNYGYTF.